The sample holds a few counts of the clone carrying this T cell receptor (beta chain). What it binds is unknown. This sample was taken from a study of blood T cells in healthy people across ages. Study-wide results and caveats: Long-lived donors carried more naive CD4+ cells and greater diversity than aged donors. Diversity figures derived from one million T cells were judged to underestimate the true value.

The use of a sample-barcoded 5' primer and a J-beta primer mix characterized a second PCR of 7 to 11 cycles. TCRdb independently ran MiXCR on the 5' RACE reads; one entry per CDR3 protein. The table lists approximately 960,000 distinct CDR3 sequences, 25% to 35% of them singletons. The V end was cut by 6 bases, the J end by 2 bases, with 12 bases between. The CDR3 is made up of 13 amino acids. CDR1 and CDR2 (germline): DFQATT, SNEGSKA (reference sequence). Another study also made use of these data, one on T cells of mothers and their children. Per that paper: Donors were three healthy Caucasian mothers and their six children. At a rate of 1.5 ug per 15 ul, cDNA synthesis received all of the extracted RNA.

The receptor comes from a woman between 35 and 50 years old in good health. What was sequenced was blood. The chain is built from TRBV20-1 and TRBJ2-3; no definite D call. CDR3 residues: CSARSKDTDTQYF. In nucleotides, the CDR3 is TGCAGTGCCAGATCCAAAGACACAGATACGCAGTATTTT.